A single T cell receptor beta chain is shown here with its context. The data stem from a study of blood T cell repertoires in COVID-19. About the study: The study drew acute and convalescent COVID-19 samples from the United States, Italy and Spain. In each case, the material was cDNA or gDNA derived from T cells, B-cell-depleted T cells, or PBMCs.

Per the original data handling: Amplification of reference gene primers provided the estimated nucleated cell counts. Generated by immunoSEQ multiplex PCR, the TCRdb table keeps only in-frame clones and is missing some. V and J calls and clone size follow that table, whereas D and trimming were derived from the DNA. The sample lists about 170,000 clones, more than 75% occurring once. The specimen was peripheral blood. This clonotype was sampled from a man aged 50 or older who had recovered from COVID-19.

CDR3 in DNA: TGTGCCAGCAGTGAAAAACTAGCGGGAGGGTCTGAGCAGTTCTTC. Residues: CASSEKLAGGSEQFF. V is TRBV6-4 and J is TRBJ2-1; 13 bases are shared with TRBD2. This CDR3 spans 15 amino acids. Germline V gene data show CDR1 as MRHNA and CDR2 as SNTAGT. The V segment lost 3 bases and the J segment 9 bases; nucleotides outside the gene matches: 5.